This TCR beta chain was sequenced during a study of response to subunit inactivated influenza vaccine. There are many counts of this clonotype. The germline V gene has CDR1 DFQATT and CDR2 SNEGSKA (reference sequence). The CDR3 spans 15 residues. The V segment lost 3 bases and the J segment 2 bases; nucleotides outside the gene matches: 10. TCRdb analysed the RT-PCR reads with MiXCR anew, one entry per CDR3 protein. The sample has about 190,000 distinct CDR3 sequences, 14% seen once. The J gene is TRBJ2-7, the V gene TRBV20-1; 7 bases agree with TRBD2. The receptor's source is a man aged 50-59 years who received an inactivated influenza vaccine. The sequenced sample was CD8+ T cells sorted from PBMCs, obtained about 5 days after vaccination. CDR3 protein: CSARAAGVHPYEQYF. CDR3 in DNA: TGCAGTGCTAGGGCTGCGGGAGTTCATCCCTACGAGCAGTACTTC.